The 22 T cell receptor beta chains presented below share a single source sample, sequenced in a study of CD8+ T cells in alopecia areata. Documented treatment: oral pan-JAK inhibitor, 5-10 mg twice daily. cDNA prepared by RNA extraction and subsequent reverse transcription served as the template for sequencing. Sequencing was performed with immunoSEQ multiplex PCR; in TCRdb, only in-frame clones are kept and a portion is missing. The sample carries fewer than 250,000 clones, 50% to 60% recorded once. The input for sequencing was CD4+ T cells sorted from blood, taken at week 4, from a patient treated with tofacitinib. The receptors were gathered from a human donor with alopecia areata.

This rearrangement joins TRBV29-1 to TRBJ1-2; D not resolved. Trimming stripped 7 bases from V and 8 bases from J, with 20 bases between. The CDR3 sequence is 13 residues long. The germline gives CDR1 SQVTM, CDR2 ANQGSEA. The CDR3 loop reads CSAPLPIGPGYTF. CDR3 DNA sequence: TGCAGCGCCCCGCTGCCGATTGGGCCGGGCTACACCTTC.

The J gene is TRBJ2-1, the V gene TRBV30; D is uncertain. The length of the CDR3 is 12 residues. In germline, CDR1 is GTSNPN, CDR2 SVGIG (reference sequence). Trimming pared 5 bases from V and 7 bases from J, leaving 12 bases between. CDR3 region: CAWEVKGNEQFF. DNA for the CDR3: TGTGCCTGGGAAGTGAAAGGGAATGAGCAGTTCTTC.

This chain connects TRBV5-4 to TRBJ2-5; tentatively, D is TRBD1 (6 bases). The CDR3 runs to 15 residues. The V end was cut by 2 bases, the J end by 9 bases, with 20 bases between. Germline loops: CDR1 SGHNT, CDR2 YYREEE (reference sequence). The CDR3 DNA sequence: TGTGCCAGCAGCTTTGCCCGGGACATCCTCGGGGCCCAGTACTTC. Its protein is CASSFARDILGAQYF.

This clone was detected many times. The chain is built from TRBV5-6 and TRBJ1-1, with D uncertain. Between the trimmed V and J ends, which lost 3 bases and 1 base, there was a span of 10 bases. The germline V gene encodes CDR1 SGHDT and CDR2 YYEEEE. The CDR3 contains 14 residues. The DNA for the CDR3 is TGTGCCAGCAGCTCTGGCGGCCGGAACACTGAAGCTTTCTTT. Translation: CASSSGGRNTEAFF.

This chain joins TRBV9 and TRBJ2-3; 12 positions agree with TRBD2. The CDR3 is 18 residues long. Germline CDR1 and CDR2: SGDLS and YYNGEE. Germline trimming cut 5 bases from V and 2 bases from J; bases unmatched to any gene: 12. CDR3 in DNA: TGTGCCAGCAGTTTCAGGGGGCTAGCGGGAGGGAACACAGATACGCAGTATTTT. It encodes CASSFRGLAGGNTDTQYF.

The CDR3 DNA is TGTGCCAGCAGTGGGGCGGGATCCTACGAGCAGTACTTC. Translating gives CASSGAGSYEQYF. The chain has TRBV27 and TRBJ2-7, with a tentative D call TRBD2 (6 bases). The V gene lost 5 bases and the J gene lost 1 base, with 9 bases spanning the gap. The CDR3 is 13 residues long. Germline CDR1 MNHEY, CDR2 SMNVEV (reference sequence).

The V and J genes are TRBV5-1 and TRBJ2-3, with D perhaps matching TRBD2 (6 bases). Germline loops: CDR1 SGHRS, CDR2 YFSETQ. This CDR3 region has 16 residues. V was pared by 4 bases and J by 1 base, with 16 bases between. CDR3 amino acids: CASSPPVGGGTDTQYF. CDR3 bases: TGCGCCAGCAGCCCCCCGGTGGGGGGAGGCACAGATACGCAGTATTTT.

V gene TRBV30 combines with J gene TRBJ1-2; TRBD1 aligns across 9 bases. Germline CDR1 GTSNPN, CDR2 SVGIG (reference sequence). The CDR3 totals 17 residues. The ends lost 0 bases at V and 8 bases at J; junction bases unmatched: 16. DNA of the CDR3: TGTGCCTGGAGTGTGGTATCCCTGGGACAGGGTAGGCGCGGCTACACCTTC. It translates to CAWSVVSLGQGRRGYTF.

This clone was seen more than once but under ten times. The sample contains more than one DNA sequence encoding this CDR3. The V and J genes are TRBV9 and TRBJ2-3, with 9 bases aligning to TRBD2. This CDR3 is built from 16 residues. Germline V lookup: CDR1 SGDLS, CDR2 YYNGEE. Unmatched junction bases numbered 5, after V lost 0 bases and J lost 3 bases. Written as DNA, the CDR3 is TGTGCCAGCAGCGTAGTAGCGGGAGAGCCGACAGATACGCAGTATTTT. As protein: CASSVVAGEPTDTQYF.

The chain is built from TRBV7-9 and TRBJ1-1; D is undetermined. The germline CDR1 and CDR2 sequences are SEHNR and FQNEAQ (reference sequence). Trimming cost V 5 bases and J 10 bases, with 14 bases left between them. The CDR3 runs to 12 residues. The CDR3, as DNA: TGTGCCAGCAGCCCCTCACCCCGGGGAGCTTTCTTT. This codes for CASSPSPRGAFF.

This chain's CDR3 is CASSQGQVNGYTF. The CDR3 DNA is TGTGCCAGCAGCCAGGGACAGGTGAACGGCTACACCTTC. This chain links TRBV14 with TRBJ1-2; the match to TRBD1 covers 8 bases. Germline loops: CDR1 SGHDN, CDR2 FVKESK. The V and J ends lost 3 bases and 8 bases, in that order; junction bases with no gene match: 5. CDR3 length: 13 residues.

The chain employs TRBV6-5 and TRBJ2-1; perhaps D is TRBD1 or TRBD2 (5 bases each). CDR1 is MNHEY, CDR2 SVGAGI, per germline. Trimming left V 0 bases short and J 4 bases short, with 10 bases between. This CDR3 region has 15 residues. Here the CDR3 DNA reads TGTGCCAGCAGTTACTCATGGGGGTCGTACAATGAGCAGTTCTTC. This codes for CASSYSWGSYNEQFF.

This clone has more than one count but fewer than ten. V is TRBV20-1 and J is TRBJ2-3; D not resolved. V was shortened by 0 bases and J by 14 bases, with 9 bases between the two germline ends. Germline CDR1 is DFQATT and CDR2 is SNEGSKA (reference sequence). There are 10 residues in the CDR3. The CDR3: CSARDLYPYF. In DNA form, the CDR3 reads TGCAGTGCTAGAGATCTTTATCCGTATTTT.

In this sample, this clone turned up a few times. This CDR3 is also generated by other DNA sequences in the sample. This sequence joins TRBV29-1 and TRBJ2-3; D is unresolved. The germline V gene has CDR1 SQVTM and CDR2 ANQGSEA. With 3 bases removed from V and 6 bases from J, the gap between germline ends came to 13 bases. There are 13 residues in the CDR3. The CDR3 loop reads CSVESTRTDTQYF. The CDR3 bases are TGCAGCGTTGAGAGCACCCGGACGGATACGCAGTATTTT.

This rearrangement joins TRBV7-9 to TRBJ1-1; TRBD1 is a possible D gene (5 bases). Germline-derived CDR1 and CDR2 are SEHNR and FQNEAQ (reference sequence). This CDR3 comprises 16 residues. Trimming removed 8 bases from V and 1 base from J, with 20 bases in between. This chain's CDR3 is CASAVGLRAPNTEAFF. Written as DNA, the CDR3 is TGTGCCAGCGCGGTCGGTCTCAGGGCTCCGAACACTGAAGCTTTCTTT.

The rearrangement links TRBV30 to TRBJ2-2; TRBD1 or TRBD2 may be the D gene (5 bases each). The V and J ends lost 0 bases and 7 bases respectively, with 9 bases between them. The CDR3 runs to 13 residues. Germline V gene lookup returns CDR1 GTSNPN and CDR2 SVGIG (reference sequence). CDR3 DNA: TGTGCCTGGAGTGTAGGGGCGGGCGGGGAGCTGTTTTTT. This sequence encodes CAWSVGAGGELFF.

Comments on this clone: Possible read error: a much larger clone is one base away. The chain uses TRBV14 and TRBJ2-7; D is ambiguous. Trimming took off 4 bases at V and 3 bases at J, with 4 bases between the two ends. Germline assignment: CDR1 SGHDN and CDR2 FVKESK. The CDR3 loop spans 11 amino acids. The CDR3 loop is CASSRHYEQYF. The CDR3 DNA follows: TGTGCCAGCAGCCGCCACTACGAGCAGTACTTC.

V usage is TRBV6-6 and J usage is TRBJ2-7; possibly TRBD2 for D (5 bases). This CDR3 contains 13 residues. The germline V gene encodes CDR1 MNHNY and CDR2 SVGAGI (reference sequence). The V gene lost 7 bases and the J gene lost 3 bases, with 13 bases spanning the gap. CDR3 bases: TGTGCCAGCACCAGGAGGCCGCGCTACGAGCAGTACTTC. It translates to CASTRRPRYEQYF.

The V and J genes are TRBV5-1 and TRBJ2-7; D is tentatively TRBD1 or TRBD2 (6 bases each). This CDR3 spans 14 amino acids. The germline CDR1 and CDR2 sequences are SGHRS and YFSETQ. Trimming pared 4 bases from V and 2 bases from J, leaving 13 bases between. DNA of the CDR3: TGCGCCAGCAGCCCGGAGGGGGTGGCCTACGAGCAGTACTTC. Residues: CASSPEGVAYEQYF.

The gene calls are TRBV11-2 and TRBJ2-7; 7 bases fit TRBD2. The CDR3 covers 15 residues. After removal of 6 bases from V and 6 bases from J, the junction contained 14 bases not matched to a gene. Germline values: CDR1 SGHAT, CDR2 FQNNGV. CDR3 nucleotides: TGTGCCAGCAGTCTCACGGGGGGTTTTAGCGGCGAGCAGTACTTC. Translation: CASSLTGGFSGEQYF.

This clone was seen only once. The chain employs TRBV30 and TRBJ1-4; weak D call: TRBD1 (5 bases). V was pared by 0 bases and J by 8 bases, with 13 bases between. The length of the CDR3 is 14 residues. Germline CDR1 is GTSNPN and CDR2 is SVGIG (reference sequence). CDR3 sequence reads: CAWSVKRGREKLFF. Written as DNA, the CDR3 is TGTGCCTGGAGTGTTAAGAGGGGACGAGAAAAACTGTTTTTT.

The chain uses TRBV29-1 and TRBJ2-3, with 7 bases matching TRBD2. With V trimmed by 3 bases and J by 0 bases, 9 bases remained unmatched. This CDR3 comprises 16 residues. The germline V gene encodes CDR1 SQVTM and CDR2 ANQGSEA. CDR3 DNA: TGCAGCGTTGACAATGCCGCTAGCGGTAGCACAGATACGCAGTATTTT. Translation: CSVDNAASGSTDTQYF.